Described below is a single T cell receptor (beta chain) sequence and its context. Sorted-subset replicate PCRs used 200 ng DNA, some 31,000 T cell genomes. Here immunoSEQ multiplex PCR was the method, and the copy in TCRdb shows in-frame clones only, minus some. The sample shows about 2.4 million clones, approximately 90% of them seen only once. Trimming removed 2 bases at V and 7 bases at J, with 11 bases between. This CDR3 region has 13 residues. Germline assignment: CDR1 KGHSH and CDR2 LQKENI. The data were obtained in a study of shared clonotypes between healthy human individuals. Study information: Three plates were used per donor for CD4 naive, three for CD4 memory, two for CD8 naive and one for CD8 memory.

Material for sequencing was naive CD4+ T cells sorted from blood. Subset denoted: CD45RA+ positively selected. This sequence joins TRBV18 and TRBJ2-5; D uncertain. This clonotype was sampled from a man between 18 and 29 years old in good health. Here the CDR3 reads CASSPNTEGTQYF. The CDR3 DNA reads as TGTGCCAGCTCACCAAACACTGAAGGGACCCAGTACTTC.